The text below deals with one TCR beta chain. Its target antigen remains unknown. No much larger clone exists at a distance of one base, and base qualities are not known. Using the deep immunoSEQ assay, TCR CDR3 regions were amplified from genomic DNA by multiplex PCR. Extracted genomic DNA from each cell subset was spread evenly across all wells of several immunoSEQ 96-well plates, with each plate serving as a replicate. For sorted subsets, each replicate PCR was loaded with about 0.2 ug genomic DNA, equivalent to some 31,000 T cell genomes. Purified libraries were measured with a Qubit 3.0 fluorometer, size-checked on a Bioanalyzer 2100, and measured again with the KAPA Library Quantification kit. Every immunoSEQ 96-well plate was sequenced on a separate single-read 150-cycle Illumina NextSeq 550 flow cell. From the authors' description of their analysis: The immunoSEQ output contained only junctional sequences without quality scores, so filtering could not match that applied to full-length reads. Sequences were annotated with PyIR, a Python wrapper for IgBLAST v1.9, using IMGT germline references to assign V/J genes and CDR3. Reads were filtered out if the reads had weak V/J assignments (E-value above 1e-6), no CDR3, stop codons, out-of-frame junctions, or ambiguous translated residues. A V3J clonotype was defined by an identical inferred V gene, J gene, and CDR3 amino acid sequence. Percentage overlap between repertoires was computed as shared unique clonotypes divided by the size of the smaller repertoire. Repertoire richness was assessed with RTK rarefaction, the Chao1 estimator, and Recon v2.1 estimates of unobserved clonotypes. For all TCRbeta clonotypes obtained by the gDNA method from four donors, generation probabilities were computed with OLGA. TCRdb carries this immuneACCESS record with in-frame sequences only. Its versions omit some clonotypes, under half of them owing to an unresolved V gene in the studies checked, with the rest unexplained. D and trimming were read from the DNA, whereas the V and J calls and clone size are those reported in that table. Here the sample has more than 2 million clones; 90% to 95% occur a single time. The ten largest clones take up 0.13% of the sample.

The sample is drawn from a study of shared clonotypes between healthy human individuals (dated by TCRdb to 2018 to 2020). About the full investigation: The cohort included three men and two women between 18 and 49 years of age. Different laboratories and diverse techniques were used to prepare libraries and sequence TCR repertoires, to increase sequencing depth and limit assay-specific biases. Per donor, three plates each were used for CD4 naive and CD4 memory, two for CD8 naive, and one for CD8 memory. To estimate repertoire size and how much clonotypes are shared between individuals, the study performed deep sequencing of blood TCR repertoires from about five healthy adults. Each donor's leukapheresis produced roughly between roughly 0.94 and 9.5 billion PBMCs.

The CDR3 goes from the cysteine to the phenylalanine over 14 residues. The read is trimmed to its CDR3 DNA, 42 bases read in frame from base 1. The germline V gene gives CDR1 as MGHDK and CDR2 as SYGVNS. Cut back by 6 bases and 2 bases, the V and J ends lie 12 bases apart. The donors were healthy, HIV-negative adults who had no recently reported acute infections or vaccinations. Only Caucasian adults living in Nashville, Tennessee, USA were represented among the donors. CD4+ T cells were enriched through magnetic negative selection, after which naive cells were positively selected on CD45RA and the remaining negative fraction served as the memory subset. After blood collection by leukapheresis, PBMCs were isolated using Ficoll-Histopaque density gradient centrifugation and then cryopreserved in the vapor phase of liquid nitrogen. Analytical flow cytometry was used to check the purity and quantity of each magnetically sorted T cell population. Genomic DNA was isolated from each sorted fraction and quantified by UV absorbance on a Nanodrop 2000c.

Paper-wide results and their limitations: Sampling was restricted to blood, and TCR repertoires in tissue are likely to differ from TCR repertoires in blood. Higher generation probabilities were observed for clonotypes shared by all four sorted-subset donors than for non-shared clonotypes. Based on pairwise subsampling, the degree of clonotype sharing among donors was expected to be affected by sequencing depth. When several donors were compared, the shared fraction of clonotypes was about 5.5% for naive CD4, over 3% for naive CD8, roughly 2.5% for memory CD4, and about 0.36% for memory CD8. Naive subsets generally had larger estimated clonotype richness than memory subsets did. The genetic and exposure-history diversity represented was limited by the small number of donors. Rarefaction of sorted-subset datasets indicated incomplete sequencing despite the large sequencing depth.

The rearrangement combines TRBV25-1 with TRBJ2-3; a confident D gene designation cannot be given. This TCR came from a man aged 18 to 29 in good health. The sample comprised naive CD4+ T cells sorted from blood. Read against the paper, the sample's cell subset or site label means: CD45RA+ positively selected. In nucleotide form, the sequence is TGTGCCAGCAGGGCTAACAGTATCACAGATACGCAGTATTTT. Translated, this gives CASRANSITDTQYF.